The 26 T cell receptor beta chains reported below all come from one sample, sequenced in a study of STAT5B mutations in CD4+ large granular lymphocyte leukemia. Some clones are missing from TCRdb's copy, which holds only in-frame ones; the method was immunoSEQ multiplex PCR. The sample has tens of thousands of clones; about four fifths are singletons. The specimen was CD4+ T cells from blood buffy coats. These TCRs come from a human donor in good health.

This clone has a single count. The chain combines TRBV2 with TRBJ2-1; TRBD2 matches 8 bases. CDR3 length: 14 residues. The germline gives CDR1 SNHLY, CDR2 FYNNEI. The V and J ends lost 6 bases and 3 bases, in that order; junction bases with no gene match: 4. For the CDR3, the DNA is TGTGCCAGCAGGTCGACTAGCGACTACAATGAGCAGTTCTTC. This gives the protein CASRSTSDYNEQFF.

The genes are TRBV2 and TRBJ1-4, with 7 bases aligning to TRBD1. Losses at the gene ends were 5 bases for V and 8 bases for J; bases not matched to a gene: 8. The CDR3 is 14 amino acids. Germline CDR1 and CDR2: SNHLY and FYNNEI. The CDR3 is CASSIDRDDEKLFF. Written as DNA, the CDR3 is TGTGCCAGCAGTATTGACAGGGACGACGAAAAACTGTTTTTT.

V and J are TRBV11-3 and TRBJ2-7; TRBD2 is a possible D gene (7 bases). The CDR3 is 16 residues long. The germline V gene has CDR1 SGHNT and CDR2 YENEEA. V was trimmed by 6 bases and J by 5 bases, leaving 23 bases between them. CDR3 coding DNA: TGTGCCAGCAGATTGTTAGGGGGAGGGAGCACGGACGAGCAGTACTTC. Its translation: CASRLLGGGSTDEQYF.

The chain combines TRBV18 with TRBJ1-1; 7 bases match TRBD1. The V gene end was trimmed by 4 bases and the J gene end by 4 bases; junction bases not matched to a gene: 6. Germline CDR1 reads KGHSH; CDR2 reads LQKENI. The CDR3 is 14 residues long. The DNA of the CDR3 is TGTGCCAGCTCACTGTCGACAGGGTTCACTGAAGCTTTCTTT. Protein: CASSLSTGFTEAFF.

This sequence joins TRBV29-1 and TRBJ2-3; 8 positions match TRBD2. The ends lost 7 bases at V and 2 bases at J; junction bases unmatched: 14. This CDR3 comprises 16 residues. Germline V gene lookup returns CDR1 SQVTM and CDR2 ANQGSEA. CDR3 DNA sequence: TGCAGCGCCGACGCCGCAAGCGGGGGATTCACAGATACGCAGTATTTT. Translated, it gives CSADAASGGFTDTQYF.

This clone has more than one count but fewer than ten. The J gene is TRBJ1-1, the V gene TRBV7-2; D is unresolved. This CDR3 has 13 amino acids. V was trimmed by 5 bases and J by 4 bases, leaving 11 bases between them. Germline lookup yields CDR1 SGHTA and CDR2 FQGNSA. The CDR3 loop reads CASSGVGGTEAFF. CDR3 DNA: TGTGCCAGCAGCGGAGTAGGTGGCACTGAAGCTTTCTTT.

CDR3 protein: CASSGDSWNQPQHF. In DNA form, the CDR3 reads TGTGCCAGTAGTGGGGACAGTTGGAATCAGCCCCAGCATTTT. The gene calls are TRBV19 and TRBJ1-5; 7 bases are shared with TRBD1. Germline loops: CDR1 LNHDA, CDR2 SQIVND (reference sequence). V trimming: 5 bases; J trimming: 4 bases; junction bases outside the gene matches: 5. The CDR3 runs to 14 residues. Supplemented by reference TRBV19 and TRBJ1-5, the full variable domain reads DGGITQSPKYLFRKEGQNVTLSCEQNLNHDAMYWYRQDPGQGLRLIYYSQIVNDFQKGDIAEGYSVSREKKESFPLTVTSAQKNPTAFYLCASSGDSWNQPQHFGDGTRLSIL.

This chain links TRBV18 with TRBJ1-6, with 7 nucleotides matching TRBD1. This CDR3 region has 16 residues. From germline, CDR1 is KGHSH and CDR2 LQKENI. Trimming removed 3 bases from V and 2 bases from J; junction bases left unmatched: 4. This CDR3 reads CASSPEGAAYNSPLHF. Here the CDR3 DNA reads TGTGCCAGCTCACCCGAGGGGGCTGCCTATAATTCACCCCTCCACTTT.

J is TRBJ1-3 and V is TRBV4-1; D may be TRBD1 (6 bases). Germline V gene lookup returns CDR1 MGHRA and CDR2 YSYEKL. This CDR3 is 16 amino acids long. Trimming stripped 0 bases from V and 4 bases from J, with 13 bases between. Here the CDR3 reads CASSQDDSGVGNTIYF. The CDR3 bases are TGCGCCAGCAGCCAAGATGATTCAGGGGTAGGAAACACCATATATTTT.

The DNA for the CDR3 is TGTGCCAGCAGCCCGGGGTGGGCAGGGGACGAGCAGTACTTC. The encoded protein is CASSPGWAGDEQYF. The chain joins TRBV7-2 to TRBJ2-7; possibly TRBD1 for D (6 bases). The germline V gene has CDR1 SGHTA and CDR2 FQGNSA. This CDR3 has 14 residues. Trimming pared 5 bases from V and 5 bases from J, leaving 16 bases between.

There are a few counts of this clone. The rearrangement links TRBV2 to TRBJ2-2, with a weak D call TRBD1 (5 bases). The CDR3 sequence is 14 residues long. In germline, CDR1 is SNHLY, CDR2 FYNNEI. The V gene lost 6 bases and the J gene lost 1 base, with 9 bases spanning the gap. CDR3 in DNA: TGTGCCAGCAGCCTGGGGCAGAACACCGGGGAGCTGTTTTTT. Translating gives CASSLGQNTGELFF.

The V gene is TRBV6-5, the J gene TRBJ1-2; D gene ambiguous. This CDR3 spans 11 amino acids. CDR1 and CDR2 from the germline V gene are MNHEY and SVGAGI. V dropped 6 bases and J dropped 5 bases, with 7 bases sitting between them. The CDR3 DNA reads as TGTGCCAGCAGCCAAGGATATGGCTACACCTTC. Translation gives CASSQGYGYTF.

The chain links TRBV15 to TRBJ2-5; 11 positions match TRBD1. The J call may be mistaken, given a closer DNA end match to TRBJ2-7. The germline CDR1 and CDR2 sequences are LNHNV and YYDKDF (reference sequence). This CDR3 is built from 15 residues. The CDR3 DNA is TGTGCCACCAGCGCCAGGACAGGGGGCATCTACGAGCAGTACTTC. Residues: CATSARTGGIYEQYF.

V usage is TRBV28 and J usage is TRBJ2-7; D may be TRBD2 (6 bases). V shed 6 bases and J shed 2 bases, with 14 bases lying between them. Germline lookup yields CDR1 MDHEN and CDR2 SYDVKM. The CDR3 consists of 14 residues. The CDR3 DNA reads TGTGCCAGCAGCTCGCTGGAGGGGACCTACGAGCAGTACTTC. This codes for CASSSLEGTYEQYF. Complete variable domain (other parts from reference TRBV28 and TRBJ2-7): DVKVTQSSRYLVKRTGEKVFLECVQDMDHENMFWYRQDPGLGLRLIYFSYDVKMKEKGDIPEGYSVSREKKERFSLILESASTNQTSMYLCASSSLEGTYEQYFGPGTRLTVT.

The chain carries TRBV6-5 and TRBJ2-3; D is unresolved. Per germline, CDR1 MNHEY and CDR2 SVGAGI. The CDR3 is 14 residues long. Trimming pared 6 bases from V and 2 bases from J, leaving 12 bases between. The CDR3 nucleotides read TGTGCCAGCAGCTCGGACCCCGCCACAGATACGCAGTATTTT. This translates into CASSSDPATDTQYF.

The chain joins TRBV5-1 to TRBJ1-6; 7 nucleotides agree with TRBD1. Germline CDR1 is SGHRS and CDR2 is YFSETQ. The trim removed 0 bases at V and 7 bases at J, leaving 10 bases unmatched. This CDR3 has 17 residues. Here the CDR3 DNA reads TGCGCCAGCAGCTTGGCTTTCTCCGACAGGGCGAATTCACCCCTCCACTTT. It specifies CASSLAFSDRANSPLHF. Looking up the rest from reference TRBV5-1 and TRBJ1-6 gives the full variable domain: KAGVTQTPRYLIKTRGQQVTLSCSPISGHRSVSWYQQTPGQGLQFLFEYFSETQRNKGNFPGRFSGRQFSNSRSEMNVSTLELGDSALYLCASSLAFSDRANSPLHFGNGTRLTVT.

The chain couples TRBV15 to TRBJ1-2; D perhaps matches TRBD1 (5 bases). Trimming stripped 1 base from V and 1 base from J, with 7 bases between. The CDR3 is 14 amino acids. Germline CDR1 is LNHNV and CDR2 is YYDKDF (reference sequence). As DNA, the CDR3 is TGTGCCACCAGCAGAGGGGGGTTTAACTATGGCTACACCTTC. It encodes CATSRGGFNYGYTF.

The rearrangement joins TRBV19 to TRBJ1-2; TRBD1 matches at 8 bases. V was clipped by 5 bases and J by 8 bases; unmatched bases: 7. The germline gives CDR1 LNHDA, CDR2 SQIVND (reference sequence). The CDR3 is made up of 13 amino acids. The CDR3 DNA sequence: TGTGCCAGTAGTGACCAGGGGGACAGGGGCTACACCTTC. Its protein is CASSDQGDRGYTF.

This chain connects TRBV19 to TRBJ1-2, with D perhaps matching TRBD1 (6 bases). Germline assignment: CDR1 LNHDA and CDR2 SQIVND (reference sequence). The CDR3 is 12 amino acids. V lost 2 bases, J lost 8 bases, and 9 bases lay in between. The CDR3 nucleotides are TGTGCCAGTAGTATACCCCAGGGGGGCTACACCTTC. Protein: CASSIPQGGYTF.

The DNA of the CDR3 is TGTGCCAGCAGAGTCGGGTCGGCTGGAAACACCATATATTTT. Translated: CASRVGSAGNTIYF. J is TRBJ1-3 and V is TRBV7-9; D is unresolved. Germline V gene lookup returns CDR1 SEHNR and CDR2 FQNEAQ (reference sequence). This CDR3 comprises 14 residues. Trimming cost V 6 bases and J 2 bases, with 11 bases left between them. Based on the CDR3 plus reference TRBV7-9 and TRBJ1-3, the full variable domain is DTGVSQNPRHKITKRGQNVTFRCDPISEHNRLYWYRQTLGQGPEFLTYFQNEAQLEKSRLLSDRFSAERPKGSFSTLEIQRTEQGDSAMYLCASRVGSAGNTIYFGEGSWLTVV.

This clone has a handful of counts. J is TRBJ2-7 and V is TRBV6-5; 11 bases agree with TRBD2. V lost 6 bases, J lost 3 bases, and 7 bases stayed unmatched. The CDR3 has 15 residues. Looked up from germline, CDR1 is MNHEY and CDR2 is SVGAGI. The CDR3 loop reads CASSLLAGAYYEQYF. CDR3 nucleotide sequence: TGTGCCAGCAGCCTACTAGCGGGAGCGTACTACGAGCAGTACTTC.

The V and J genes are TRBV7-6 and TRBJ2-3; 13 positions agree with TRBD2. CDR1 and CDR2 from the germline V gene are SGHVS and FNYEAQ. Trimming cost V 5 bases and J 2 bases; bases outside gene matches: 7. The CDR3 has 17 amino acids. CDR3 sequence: CASSTWTSGGFTDTQYF. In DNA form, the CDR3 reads TGTGCCAGCAGCACCTGGACTAGCGGGGGCTTCACAGATACGCAGTATTTT.

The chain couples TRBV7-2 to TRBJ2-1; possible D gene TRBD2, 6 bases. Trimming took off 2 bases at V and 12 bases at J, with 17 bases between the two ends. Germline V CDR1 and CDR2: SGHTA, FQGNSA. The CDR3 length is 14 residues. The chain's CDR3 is CASSLLGRGGGQFF. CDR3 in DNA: TGTGCCAGCAGCTTACTTGGCCGGGGAGGAGGGCAGTTCTTC.

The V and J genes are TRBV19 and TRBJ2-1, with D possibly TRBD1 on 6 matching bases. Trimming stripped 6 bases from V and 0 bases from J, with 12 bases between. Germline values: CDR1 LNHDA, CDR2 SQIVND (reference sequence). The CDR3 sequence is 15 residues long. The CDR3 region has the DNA TGTGCCAGTAGCCTCGGACAGTACTCCTACAATGAGCAGTTCTTC. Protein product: CASSLGQYSYNEQFF. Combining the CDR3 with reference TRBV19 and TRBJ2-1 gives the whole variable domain DGGITQSPKYLFRKEGQNVTLSCEQNLNHDAMYWYRQDPGQGLRLIYYSQIVNDFQKGDIAEGYSVSREKKESFPLTVTSAQKNPTAFYLCASSLGQYSYNEQFFGPGTRLTVL.

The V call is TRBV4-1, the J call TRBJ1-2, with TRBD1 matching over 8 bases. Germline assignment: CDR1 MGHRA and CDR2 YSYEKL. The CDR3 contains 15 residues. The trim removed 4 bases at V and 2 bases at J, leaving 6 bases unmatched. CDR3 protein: CASSPGTGQNYGYTF. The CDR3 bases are TGCGCCAGCAGCCCTGGGACAGGACAAAACTATGGCTACACCTTC.

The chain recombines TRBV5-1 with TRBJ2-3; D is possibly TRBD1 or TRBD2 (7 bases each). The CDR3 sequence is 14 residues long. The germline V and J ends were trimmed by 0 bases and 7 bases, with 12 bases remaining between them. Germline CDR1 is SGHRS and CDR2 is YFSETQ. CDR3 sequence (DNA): TGCGCCAGCAGCTTGGTGCAGGGGGGGAATACGCAGTATTTT. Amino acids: CASSLVQGGNTQYF. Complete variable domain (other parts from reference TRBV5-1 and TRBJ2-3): KAGVTQTPRYLIKTRGQQVTLSCSPISGHRSVSWYQQTPGQGLQFLFEYFSETQRNKGNFPGRFSGRQFSNSRSEMNVSTLELGDSALYLCASSLVQGGNTQYFGPGTRLTVL.